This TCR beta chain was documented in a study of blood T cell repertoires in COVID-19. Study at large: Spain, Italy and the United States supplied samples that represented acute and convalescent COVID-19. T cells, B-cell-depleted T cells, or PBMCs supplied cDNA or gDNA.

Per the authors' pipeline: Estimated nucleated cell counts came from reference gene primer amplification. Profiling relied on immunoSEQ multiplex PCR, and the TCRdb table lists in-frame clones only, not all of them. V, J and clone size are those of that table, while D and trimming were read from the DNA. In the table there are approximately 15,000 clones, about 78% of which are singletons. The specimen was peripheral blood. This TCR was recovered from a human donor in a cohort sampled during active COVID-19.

The CDR3 DNA sequence: TGTGCCAGCAGTTTAACACCCTACTATGGCTACACCTTC. It yields the protein CASSLTPYYGYTF. V and J are TRBV28 and TRBJ1-2; D uncertain. From germline, CDR1 is MDHEN and CDR2 SYDVKM. Trimming left V 2 bases short and J 3 bases short, with 7 bases between. This CDR3 is 13 amino acids long.